The source of this TCR beta chain is a study of OX40 agonist ivuxolimab in advanced cancers. Across the study: Intravenous ivuxolimab at 0.01 to 10 mg/kg was given to patients every 2 weeks. In three patients, partial responses were observed, one with hepatocellular carcinoma and two with cutaneous melanoma.

The CDR3 consists of 14 residues. V was trimmed by 1 base and J by 3 bases, leaving 10 bases between them. The V gene's germline CDR1 is SGHNT and CDR2 YYREEE (reference sequence). Profiling relied on immunoSEQ multiplex PCR, and the TCRdb table lists in-frame clones only, not all of them. This sample has under 100,000 clones, with about 88% found just once. The clonotype was recovered from an adult with an advanced solid tumor such as melanoma, head and neck, liver or kidney cancer. Material: CD4+ or CD8+ T cells sorted from blood, obtained in a trial of the OX40 agonist ivuxolimab. The chain combines TRBV5-4 with TRBJ2-5, with D possibly TRBD2 on 6 matching bases. This CDR3 is CASSLRRGEETQYF. CDR3 DNA: TGTGCCAGCAGCTTGAGGAGGGGAGAAGAGACCCAGTACTTC.